Detailed here is one TCR beta chain. Its antigen is not known. This record comes from a study of identical twins' blood T cells. TCR cDNA libraries were made from RNA using a previously described, modified protocol. In the original workflow: Each library had roughly 2.2 to 4 million CDR3 reads and about 85,000 to nearly 500,000 clonotypes. TCRdb independently ran MiXCR on the 5' RACE reads; one entry per CDR3 protein. What appears here as the V and J calls and clone size reflects TCRdb's work, not the paper's. The table lists 400,000 or so distinct CDR3 sequences, over 25% of them singletons. Overall study results and limits: Mainly, cloneset size products determined shared clonotypes, twins included. Twins shared more top CDR3 clonotypes than unrelated donors did.

This CDR3 is built from 19 residues. Germline loops: CDR1 MNHEY, CDR2 SVGAGI. V was trimmed by 0 bases and J by 0 bases, leaving 15 bases between them. The material sequenced was PBMCs. The receptor's source is a woman between 18 and 50 years old in good health. V and J are TRBV6-5 and TRBJ1-6; weak D call: TRBD1 (6 bases). The CDR3 is CASSYSGRGGDSYNSPLHF. CDR3 DNA: TGTGCCAGCAGTTACTCAGGGAGAGGGGGGGACTCCTATAATTCACCCCTCCACTTT.